The sequence of this T cell receptor (beta chain) was determined in a study of OX40 agonist ivuxolimab in advanced cancers. Study-wide background: Patients were treated with ivuxolimab, an agonistic anti-OX40 (CD134) antibody. Those enrolled were approximately 83% male, with a mean age of approximately 60 years and ages from roughly 20 to 85. The study, taken as a whole, reports: Among the least clonally expanded were partial responders at 0.1-3.0 mg/kg. At 0.1 to 3.0 mg/kg, clonal expansion of CD4+ and CD8+ blood T cells had occurred by week 6.

In the case of this clone: Antigen: not known.

CDR1 is GTSNPN, CDR2 SVGIG, per germline (reference sequence). This CDR3 has 17 residues. J gave up 8 bases and V 3 bases, and 16 bases lay outside the gene matches. Data came from immunoSEQ multiplex PCR; TCRdb stores just in-frame clones and leaves some out. The table shows around 63,000 clones, with about 80% occurring only once. The receptor comes from an adult with an advanced solid tumor such as melanoma, head and neck, liver or kidney cancer. The chain employs TRBV30 and TRBJ2-2, with 9 bases matching TRBD1. The specimen comprised CD4+ or CD8+ T cells sorted from blood, sampled in a trial of the OX40 agonist ivuxolimab. The CDR3 sequence: CAWSLILWTGEGGELFF. As DNA, the CDR3 is TGTGCCTGGAGCCTTATTCTTTGGACAGGGGAGGGAGGGGAGCTGTTTTTT.